This TCR beta chain was found in a study of cytomegalovirus exposure and HLA in healthy donors. Regarding the study as a whole: V segments that were indistinguishable, TRBV6-2 and TRBV6-3 among them, were omitted from analysis. CMV serostatus was the sole immune exposure information available.

Germline V gene data show CDR1 as ENHRY and CDR2 as SYGVKD. Trimming cost V 7 bases and J 5 bases, with 9 bases left between them. This CDR3 is 12 amino acids long. Concerning this clone: Antigen specificity is unknown.

60 Vbeta and 13 Jbeta primers were used in PCR. Profiled with immunoSEQ multiplex PCR; TCRdb holds only in-frame clones, not every one. The data show around 160,000 clones, approximately 77% seen once. This TCR was sampled from a male donor in good health and CMV-seropositive. The sequenced sample consisted of PBMCs. The genes are TRBV10-3 and TRBJ2-1; a weak D match, TRBD1 (6 bases). The CDR3 sequence is CAIKGQNNEQFF. DNA of the CDR3: TGTGCCATCAAGGGACAAAACAATGAGCAGTTCTTC.